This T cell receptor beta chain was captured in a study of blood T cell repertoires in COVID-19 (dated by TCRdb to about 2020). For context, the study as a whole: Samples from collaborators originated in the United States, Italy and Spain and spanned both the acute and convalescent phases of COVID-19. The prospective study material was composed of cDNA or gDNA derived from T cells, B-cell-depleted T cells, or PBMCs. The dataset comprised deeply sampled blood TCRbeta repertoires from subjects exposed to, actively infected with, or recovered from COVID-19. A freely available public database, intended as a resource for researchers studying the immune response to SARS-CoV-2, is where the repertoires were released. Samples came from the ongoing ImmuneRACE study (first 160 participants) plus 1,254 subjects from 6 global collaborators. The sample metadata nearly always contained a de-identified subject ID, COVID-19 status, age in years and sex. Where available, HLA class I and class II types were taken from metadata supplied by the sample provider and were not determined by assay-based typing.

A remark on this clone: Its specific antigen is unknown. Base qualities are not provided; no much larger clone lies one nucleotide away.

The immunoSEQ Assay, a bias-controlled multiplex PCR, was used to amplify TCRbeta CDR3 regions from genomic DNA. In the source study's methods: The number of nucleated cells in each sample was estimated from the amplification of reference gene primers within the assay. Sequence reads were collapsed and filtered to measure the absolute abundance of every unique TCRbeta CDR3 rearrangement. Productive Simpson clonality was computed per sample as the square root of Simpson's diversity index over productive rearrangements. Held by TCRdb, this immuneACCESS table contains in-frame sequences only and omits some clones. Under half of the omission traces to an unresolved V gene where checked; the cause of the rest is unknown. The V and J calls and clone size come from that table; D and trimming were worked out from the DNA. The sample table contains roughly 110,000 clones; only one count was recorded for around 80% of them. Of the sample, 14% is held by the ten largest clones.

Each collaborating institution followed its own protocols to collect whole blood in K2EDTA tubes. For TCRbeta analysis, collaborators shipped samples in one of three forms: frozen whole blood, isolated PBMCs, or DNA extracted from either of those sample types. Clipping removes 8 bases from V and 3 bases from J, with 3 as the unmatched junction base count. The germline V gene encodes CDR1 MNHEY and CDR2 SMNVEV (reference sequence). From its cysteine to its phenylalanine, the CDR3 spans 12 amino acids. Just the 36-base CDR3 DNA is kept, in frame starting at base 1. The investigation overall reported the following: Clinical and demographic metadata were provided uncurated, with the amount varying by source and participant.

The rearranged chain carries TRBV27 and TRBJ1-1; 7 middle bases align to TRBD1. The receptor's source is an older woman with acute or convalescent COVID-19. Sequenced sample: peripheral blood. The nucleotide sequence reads TGTGCCAGCCGGGGACAGTACACTGAAGCTTTCTTT. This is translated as CASRGQYTEAFF.